This TCR beta chain was identified during a study of tumor-infiltrating lymphocytes in localized non-small cell lung cancer. General study points: TCR sequencing covered a subset of patients with enough tissue.

As for this clone: The antigen is not known.

Some clones are missing from TCRdb's copy, which holds only in-frame ones; the method was immunoSEQ multiplex PCR. The sample has about 24,000 clones; 60% to 75% are singletons. There are 15 residues in the CDR3. Trimming removed 6 bases at V and 8 bases at J, with 22 bases between. Germline V gene lookup returns CDR1 MNHEY and CDR2 SVGAGI. This chain joins TRBV6-5 and TRBJ1-2; possible D gene TRBD1, 6 bases. Sequenced material: lung tumor tissue. This clonotype originated in a human donor with non-small cell lung cancer. The CDR3 is CASSSTVRGPGGYTF. The CDR3 DNA follows: TGTGCCAGCAGCTCAACCGTCAGGGGTCCGGGAGGCTACACCTTC.